These 2 T cell receptor beta chains were all obtained from the same sample, sequenced in a study of blood T cell repertoires in COVID-19 (dated by TCRdb to about 2020). Receptor amplification or capture employed the immunoSEQ multiplex PCR assay. As stored in TCRdb, this immuneACCESS dataset retains in-frame rearrangements with V and J assigned. A fraction of the clones does not appear; measured against another copy, unresolved V genes explain less than half of the discrepancy, and the remainder lacks a known reason. This sample has around 300,000 clones in its table, and around nine tenths of those were observed once. Of the sample, 1% falls within the top ten clones. The specimen sequenced was peripheral blood. The receptors stem from a man between 50 and 59 years old with active or convalescent COVID-19.

The chain uses TRBV2 and TRBJ2-7, with a tentative D call TRBD1 (5 bases). Trimming cost V 0 bases and J 6 bases, with 18 bases left between them. This CDR3 is built from 16 residues. Germline loops: CDR1 SNHLY, CDR2 FYNNEI. CDR3 in DNA: TGTGCCAGCAGTGAAGCCCTCCGGGCAGGGAAGGTCGAGCAGTACTTC. Protein: CASSEALRAGKVEQYF.

The chain has TRBV29-1 and TRBJ2-5; 13 positions match TRBD2. This CDR3 is built from 15 residues. V trimming: 4 bases; J trimming: 9 bases; junction bases outside the gene matches: 11. Germline V gene lookup returns CDR1 SQVTM and CDR2 ANQGSEA. The CDR3 bases are TGCAGCGTTGGCCTCCGGACTAGCGGGGGTAGGGCCCAGTACTTC. It yields the protein CSVGLRTSGGRAQYF.